This TCR beta chain derives from a study of shared clonotypes between healthy human individuals. Whole-study context: Those who served as donors were a couple of women and a few men between the ages of 18 and 49.

Germline V gene lookup returns CDR1 SNHLY and CDR2 FYNNEI. The CDR3 extends over 13 amino acids. Trimming removed 8 bases from V and 0 bases from J, with 8 bases in between. Data came from immunoSEQ multiplex PCR; TCRdb stores just in-frame clones and leaves some out. The sample has approximately 740,000 clones; approximately 74% are singletons. J is TRBJ1-3 and V is TRBV2; D perhaps matches TRBD1 (6 bases). The TCR originated in a woman younger than 45 in good health. Sample: memory CD4+ T cells sorted from blood. Indicated subset: CD45RA-negative fraction. Written as DNA, the CDR3 is TGTGCCAGCCAGACAGGCTCTGGAAACACCATATATTTT. The encoded protein is CASQTGSGNTIYF.